These 13 T cell receptor beta chains share one sample of origin, sequenced in a study of shared clonotypes between healthy human individuals. Naive CD8 cells, CD45RO-negative and positively selected for CCR7, excluded terminally differentiated effector memory CD45RA+ cells. The data were produced by immunoSEQ multiplex PCR, yet TCRdb's version contains in-frame clones alone and is incomplete. In the table there are a few million clones, around 93% of which are singletons. Sequenced material: naive CD8+ T cells from PBMCs. The receptor set was obtained from a man between 18 and 29 years old in good health. Some clones in this sample may be carry-over from other donors' samples.

Only one count was recorded for this clone. The rearrangement joins TRBV7-2 to TRBJ2-7; D gene unclear. The CDR3 totals 13 residues. Trimming cost V 5 bases and J 12 bases, with 20 bases left between them. The V gene's germline CDR1 is SGHTA and CDR2 FQGNSA. The CDR3 loop reads CASSPTLGLSWYF. CDR3 DNA sequence: TGTGCCAGCAGCCCAACTCTGGGGTTATCCTGGTACTTC.

V usage is TRBV29-1 and J usage is TRBJ2-1, with D perhaps matching TRBD1 (6 bases). V shed 7 bases and J shed 9 bases, with 10 bases lying between them. The CDR3 extends over 10 amino acids. Germline CDR1 SQVTM, CDR2 ANQGSEA. This CDR3 is CSALQGEQFF. CDR3 coding DNA: TGCAGCGCCTTACAGGGTGAGCAGTTCTTC.

Comment on this clone: The sample holds other DNA sequences that translate to the same CDR3. V is TRBV6-1 and J is TRBJ2-1, with 9 bases identical to TRBD2. V gave up 2 bases and J gave up 4 bases; unmatched junction bases: 3. The CDR3 has 15 amino acids. Germline values: CDR1 MNHNS, CDR2 SASEGT. CDR3 protein: CASSESGRLYNEQFF. The CDR3 DNA follows: TGTGCCAGCAGTGAAAGCGGGAGGTTATACAATGAGCAGTTCTTC.

This chain uses TRBV4-1 with TRBJ2-7; D may correspond to TRBD1 or TRBD2 (5 bases each). Germline-derived CDR1 and CDR2 are MGHRA and YSYEKL. The CDR3 contains 16 residues. V lost 0 bases to trimming and J lost 0 bases, with 12 bases between them. CDR3 protein: CASSQERGSSSYEQYF. The CDR3 DNA reads TGCGCCAGCAGCCAAGAGAGGGGCTCTAGCTCCTACGAGCAGTACTTC.

The chain couples TRBV7-8 to TRBJ2-1; D gene ambiguous. The CDR3 is made up of 15 amino acids. V shed 1 base and J shed 0 bases, with 7 bases lying between them. Germline V gene sequence: CDR1 SGHVS, CDR2 FQNEAQ. The CDR3 loop is CASSLVAASYNEQFF. The CDR3, as DNA: TGTGCCAGCAGCTTAGTCGCTGCCTCCTACAATGAGCAGTTCTTC. Supplemented by reference TRBV7-8 and TRBJ2-1, the full variable domain reads GAGVSQSPRYKVAKRGQDVALRCDPISGHVSLFWYQQALGQGPEFLTYFQNEAQLDKSGLPSDRFFAERPEGSVSTLKIQRTQQEDSAVYLCASSLVAASYNEQFFGPGTRLTVL.

The V gene is TRBV5-4, the J gene TRBJ2-7; D not resolved. The CDR3 extends over 12 amino acids. Germline-derived CDR1 and CDR2 are SGHNT and YYREEE (reference sequence). V was trimmed by 6 bases and J by 7 bases, leaving 14 bases between them. This CDR3 reads CASMSLAGEQYF. The CDR3 DNA sequence: TGTGCCAGCATGTCGTTGGCTGGTGAGCAGTACTTC.

Remarks on this clone: Other DNA sequences in this specimen translate into the identical CDR3. This chain joins TRBV6-5 and TRBJ2-7; D not resolved. Per the germline V gene, CDR1 is MNHEY and CDR2 is SVGAGI. This CDR3 region has 13 residues. Between the trimmed V and J ends, which lost 0 bases and 6 bases, there was a span of 9 bases. CDR3 loop: CASSYSVPGEQYF. The CDR3 DNA reads as TGTGCCAGCAGTTACTCGGTCCCGGGCGAGCAGTACTTC.

This chain uses TRBV19 with TRBJ2-7; TRBD1 agrees at 7 bases. The germline CDR1 and CDR2 sequences are LNHDA and SQIVND (reference sequence). This CDR3 comprises 13 residues. Trimming took 10 bases from V and 3 from J; bases not matched to a gene: 9. CDR3 sequence (DNA): TGTGCCACCGAAGACAGGGCCGGCTACGAGCAGTACTTC. It is translated as CATEDRAGYEQYF.

The chain has TRBV4-1 and TRBJ2-3; D is undetermined. Trimming took 0 bases from V and 6 from J, leaving 13 bases between them. Germline values: CDR1 MGHRA, CDR2 YSYEKL. This CDR3 contains 15 residues. The CDR3 loop is CASSQDGRPRDTQYF. DNA for the CDR3: TGCGCCAGCAGCCAAGACGGACGACCCCGGGATACGCAGTATTTT.

On this clone: Other nucleotide sequences from this sample produce the same CDR3. The CDR3 here is CASSQGGGAGYEQYF. Written as DNA, the CDR3 is TGCGCCAGCAGCCAGGGCGGGGGCGCGGGATACGAGCAGTACTTC. The chain combines TRBV4-1 with TRBJ2-7; perhaps TRBD2 as D (7 bases). Germline-derived CDR1 and CDR2 are MGHRA and YSYEKL. The CDR3 has 15 amino acids. Trimming shortened V by 3 bases and J by 4 bases, and 16 bases separated the two germline ends.

The gene calls are TRBV6-6 and TRBJ2-7, with D perhaps being TRBD1 or TRBD2 (5 bases each). This CDR3 is 16 amino acids long. The V and J ends lost 6 bases and 1 base respectively, with 19 bases between them. Germline lookup yields CDR1 MNHNY and CDR2 SVGAGI (reference sequence). CDR3 nucleotide sequence: TGTGCCAGCAGATCAGGGACCCGTCCCCCTTCCTACGAGCAGTACTTC. Encoded protein: CASRSGTRPPSYEQYF.

Concerning this clone itself: Other DNA sequences in the same sample also yield this CDR3. This chain uses TRBV7-9 with TRBJ2-7; 9 bases are shared with TRBD1. J was trimmed by 1 base and V by 4 bases; bases with no gene match: 2. CDR1 is SEHNR, CDR2 FQNEAQ, per germline (reference sequence). This CDR3 is 14 amino acids long. The DNA for the CDR3 is TGTGCCAGCAGCTCCGACAGGGGGTCCTACGAGCAGTACTTC. The encoded protein is CASSSDRGSYEQYF.

V usage is TRBV5-5 and J usage is TRBJ2-7, with TRBD1 matching over 7 bases. The CDR3 consists of 14 residues. CDR1 and CDR2 (germline): SGHKS, YYEKEE (reference sequence). V lost 1 base, J lost 4 bases, and 5 bases stayed unmatched. The CDR3 reads CASSLLGGRYEQYF. DNA of the CDR3: TGTGCCAGCAGCTTGTTAGGGGGCAGGTACGAGCAGTACTTC.